One sample yielded the 26 T cell receptor beta chains listed below, sequenced in a study of T-cell memory formation after mild COVID-19. MiXCR was run by TCRdb on the 5' RACE reads, yielding one entry per CDR3 protein. The table has just under 150,000 distinct CDR3 sequences, over 6% seen once. The material sequenced was PBMCs or a T cell subset sorted from them (not recorded which). These receptors were collected from an adult woman who had mild COVID-19 (a few samples of this study predate the infection). Cell type and time point are not known.

The rearrangement joins TRBV5-1 to TRBJ2-6; tentative D call: TRBD2 (6 bases). V dropped 0 bases and J dropped 0 bases, with 19 bases sitting between them. The CDR3 is made up of 20 amino acids. The germline V gene encodes CDR1 SGHRS and CDR2 YFSETQ. CDR3 protein: CASSLAREPRQPSGANVLTF. The CDR3 region has the DNA TGCGCCAGCAGCTTGGCGCGGGAACCACGACAGCCCTCTGGGGCCAACGTCCTGACTTTC.

The J gene is TRBJ2-1, the V gene TRBV5-5, with 10 bases aligning to TRBD1. CDR3 length: 19 amino acids. J was trimmed by 7 bases and V by 1 base; bases with no gene match: 17. Looked up from germline, CDR1 is SGHKS and CDR2 is YYEKEE (reference sequence). Written as DNA, the CDR3 is TGTGCCAGCAGCTTGAGAGTATTACCCGGACAGGGGGGAGGAAATGAGCAGTTCTTC. Protein sequence: CASSLRVLPGQGGGNEQFF. Supplemented by reference TRBV5-5 and TRBJ2-1, the full variable domain reads DAGVTQSPTHLIKTRGQQVTLRCSPISGHKSVSWYQQVLGQGPQFIFQYYEKEERGRGNFPDRFSARQFPNYSSELNVNALLLGDSALYLCASSLRVLPGQGGGNEQFFGPGTRLTVL.

There are many counts of this clonotype. The chain couples TRBV23-1 to TRBJ2-3; the match to TRBD1 covers 7 bases. TRBV23-1 is an ORF, with its function uncertain. The CDR3 has 17 residues. V lost 3 bases to trimming and J lost 3 bases; unmatched junction nucleotides: 12. The CDR3 nucleotides read TGCGCCAGCAGTCATCACTCGGACAGGATTCGAACAGATACGCAGTATTTT. Translation gives CASSHHSDRIRTDTQYF.

This clonotype was recorded a few times. This chain joins TRBV27 and TRBJ2-3, with a tentative D call TRBD2 (6 bases). V was clipped by 6 bases and J by 2 bases, with 15 bases between them. Germline lookup yields CDR1 MNHEY and CDR2 SMNVEV (reference sequence). The CDR3 runs to 15 residues. This CDR3 is CASRPGTGLTDTQYF. For the CDR3, the DNA is TGTGCCAGCAGACCCGGGACGGGACTCACAGATACGCAGTATTTT.

This clonotype was recorded at least ten times. V is TRBV5-1 and J is TRBJ2-3; TRBD1 matches at 8 bases. V dropped 3 bases and J dropped 0; count of bases not matched to a gene: 6. From germline, CDR1 is SGHRS and CDR2 YFSETQ. This CDR3 has 16 amino acids. The CDR3 DNA reads as TGCGCCAGCAGCTCCGGGACAGGTCTAAGCACAGATACGCAGTATTTT. It encodes CASSSGTGLSTDTQYF.

V and J are TRBV20-1 and TRBJ1-1, with D uncertain. The CDR3 covers 14 residues. Germline CDR1 reads DFQATT; CDR2 reads SNEGSKA (reference sequence). V lost 2 bases and J lost 7, with 17 bases in between. The CDR3 sequence is CSARIPRLSIEAFF. The CDR3, as DNA: TGCAGTGCTAGAATTCCCCGCTTGTCTATTGAAGCTTTCTTT.

The sample holds a few counts of this clonotype. The chain has TRBV29-1 and TRBJ1-2; TRBD1 agrees at 8 bases. The CDR3 length is 14 residues. The V and J ends lost 1 base and 5 bases, in that order; junction bases with no gene match: 6. Germline V gene lookup returns CDR1 SQVTM and CDR2 ANQGSEA. CDR3 residues: CSVEGAGGGYGYTF. CDR3 in DNA: TGCAGCGTTGAAGGGGCAGGGGGCGGTTATGGCTACACCTTC.

Ten or more counts support this clonotype. This chain links TRBV7-7 with TRBJ2-1; D gene unclear. This CDR3 has 13 amino acids. Germline assignment: CDR1 SSHAT and CDR2 FNYEAQ (reference sequence). V was trimmed by 1 base and J by 9 bases, leaving 10 bases between them. DNA for the CDR3: TGTGCCAGCAGCTTAGTTCTAGGTAGTGAGCAGTTCTTC. Encoded protein: CASSLVLGSEQFF.

This clonotype appeared a few times. The V gene is TRBV6-5, the J gene TRBJ2-7; 15 positions match TRBD2. The CDR3 length is 18 residues. Germline V lookup: CDR1 MNHEY, CDR2 SVGAGI. Germline trimming cut 6 bases from V and 3 bases from J; bases unmatched to any gene: 12. Here the CDR3 DNA reads TGTGCCAGCAGAGACGGGACTAGCGGGAGGATTAGGAGCTACGAGCAGTACTTC. This gives the protein CASRDGTSGRIRSYEQYF.

The gene calls are TRBV10-3 and TRBJ1-2; 8 bases are shared with TRBD1. V shed 2 bases, J shed 6 bases, and the junction held 5 bases outside the gene matches. Looked up from germline, CDR1 is ENHRY and CDR2 is SYGVKD. There are 14 residues in the CDR3. The CDR3 sequence: CAISENSGGDGYTF. The CDR3 DNA follows: TGTGCCATCAGTGAGAATTCAGGGGGCGATGGCTACACCTTC.

This clonotype was observed at least ten times. The chain carries TRBV12-3 or TRBV12-4 and TRBJ1-2, with 7 nucleotides matching TRBD1. This CDR3 spans 15 amino acids. The trim removed 8 bases at V and 4 bases at J, leaving 13 bases unmatched. The CDR3 spells CASESTGSSSYGYTF. CDR3 sequence (DNA): TGTGCCAGCGAGTCGACAGGGTCATCCTCCTATGGCTACACCTTC.

This clonotype showed up just a few times. The V and J genes are TRBV5-1 and TRBJ2-7, with D possibly matching TRBD2 (6 bases). CDR1 is SGHRS and CDR2 is YFSETQ in the germline V gene. CDR3 size: 15 residues. V lost 4 bases and J lost 3, with 17 bases in between. The CDR3 DNA reads as TGCGCCAGCAGCGATTTTAGCGGAGGCCTCTACGAGCAGTACTTC. Translating it yields CASSDFSGGLYEQYF. Supplemented by reference TRBV5-1 and TRBJ2-7, the full variable domain reads KAGVTQTPRYLIKTRGQQVTLSCSPISGHRSVSWYQQTPGQGLQFLFEYFSETQRNKGNFPGRFSGRQFSNSRSEMNVSTLELGDSALYLCASSDFSGGLYEQYFGPGTRLTVT.

The chain recombines TRBV7-9 with TRBJ2-2; 11 bases align to TRBD2. Germline CDR1 and CDR2: SEHNR and FQNEAQ (reference sequence). J gave up 4 bases and V 5 bases, and 9 bases lay outside the gene matches. The CDR3 totals 17 residues. The CDR3 nucleotides are TGTGCCAGCAGCCCAACTAGCGGGAGACGTGGCACCGGGGAGCTGTTTTTT. It yields the protein CASSPTSGRRGTGELFF. The entire variable domain, with the rest obtained from reference TRBV7-9 and TRBJ2-2, is as follows: DTGVSQNPRHKITKRGQNVTFRCDPISEHNRLYWYRQTLGQGPEFLTYFQNEAQLEKSRLLSDRFSAERPKGSFSTLEIQRTEQGDSAMYLCASSPTSGRRGTGELFFGEGSRLTVL.

This clonotype was found a few times. This chain joins TRBV6-6 and TRBJ2-2; D call uncertain. This CDR3 has 13 residues. V dropped 0 bases and J dropped 6 bases, with 5 bases sitting between them. The germline V gene has CDR1 MNHNY and CDR2 SVGAGI (reference sequence). The CDR3 nucleotides are TGTGCCAGCAGTTACTCTAGCCCCGGGGAGCTGTTTTTT. Translating gives CASSYSSPGELFF.

This clonotype has only a few counts. This chain links TRBV15 with TRBJ1-2, with D hard to call. The CDR3 has 13 residues. Germline V gene lookup returns CDR1 LNHNV and CDR2 YYDKDF (reference sequence). Trimming removed 5 bases at V and 8 bases at J, with 15 bases between. CDR3 nucleotide sequence: TGTGCCACCAGCGCCGGGAACCGCCGGGGCTACACCTTC. Amino acids: CATSAGNRRGYTF. The full variable domain, rest sourced from reference TRBV15 and TRBJ1-2, is DAMVIQNPRYQVTQFGKPVTLSCSQTLNHNVMYWYQQKSSQAPKLLFHYYDKDFNNEADTPDNFQSRRPNTSFCFLDIRSPGLGDTAMYLCATSAGNRRGYTFGSGTRLTVV.

This clonotype was counted ten times or more. The J gene is TRBJ1-4, the V gene TRBV20-1; the D is unclear. This CDR3 comprises 14 residues. The ends were cut back, 6 bases at V and 0 bases at J, with 11 bases in the middle. CDR1 is DFQATT and CDR2 is SNEGSKA in the germline V gene (reference sequence). The DNA for the CDR3 is TGCAGTGCCCGGAAGGTCCCAACTAATGAAAAACTGTTTTTT. Its protein product is CSARKVPTNEKLFF.

In this sample, this clonotype turned up a few times. The DNA of the CDR3 is TGTGCCAGCAGCCCGACTAGCGGGACGATTTCGGCTAGCACAGATACGCAGTATTTT. Translation: CASSPTSGTISASTDTQYF. The chain has TRBV11-3 and TRBJ2-3; TRBD2 matches at 11 bases. This CDR3 comprises 19 residues. V dropped 5 bases and J dropped 0; count of bases not matched to a gene: 13. Germline-derived CDR1 and CDR2 are SGHNT and YENEEA. The full variable domain, rest sourced from reference TRBV11-3 and TRBJ2-3, is EAGVVQSPRYKIIEKKQPVAFWCNPISGHNTLYWYLQNLGQGPELLIRYENEEAVDDSQLPKDRFSAERLKGVDSTLKIQPAELGDSAVYLCASSPTSGTISASTDTQYFGPGTRLTVL.

This clonotype has ten or more counts. This chain connects TRBV12-3 or TRBV12-4 to TRBJ1-5; D is possibly TRBD1 (6 bases). V shed 6 bases and J shed 4 bases, with 10 bases lying between them. The CDR3 contains 13 residues. In DNA, the CDR3 is TGTGCCAGCAGCTTGACAGGAAATCAGCCCCAGCATTTT. Its protein is CASSLTGNQPQHF.

For this clonotype: This may stem from a read error, because a much larger clone lies one nucleotide away. This chain joins TRBV29-1 and TRBJ2-7, with D perhaps TRBD2 (6 bases). CDR3 size: 13 residues. In germline, CDR1 is SQVTM, CDR2 ANQGSEA. This CDR3 reads CRVDDGGSYEQYF. The CDR3 DNA follows: TGCAGAGTTGACGACGGGGGCTCCTACGAGCAGTACTTC.

This clonotype was recorded at least ten times. DNA for the CDR3: TGTGCCAGCAGCTTATGGGGGACAGGGGACCGCCTCGAGACCCAGTACTTC. The encoded protein is CASSLWGTGDRLETQYF. The rearrangement uses TRBV5-5 and TRBJ2-5; 10 bases agree with TRBD1. The CDR3 spans 17 residues. Per germline, CDR1 SGHKS and CDR2 YYEKEE (reference sequence). The V and J ends lost 2 bases and 5 bases, in that order; junction bases with no gene match: 12.

In this sample, this clonotype turned up many times. The V and J genes are TRBV27 and TRBJ2-1; possibly TRBD1 or TRBD2 for D (7 bases each). From germline, CDR1 is MNHEY and CDR2 SMNVEV (reference sequence). This CDR3 region has 15 residues. V was pared by 2 bases and J by 4 bases, with 12 bases between. The CDR3 is CASSLHQGGYNEQFF. The CDR3 DNA sequence: TGTGCCAGCAGTTTACACCAGGGGGGGTACAATGAGCAGTTCTTC.

Only a few counts were recorded for this clonotype. This chain links TRBV5-5 with TRBJ2-2; weak D call: TRBD2 (6 bases). The germline V and J ends were trimmed by 0 bases and 6 bases, with 15 bases remaining between them. Per the germline V gene, CDR1 is SGHKS and CDR2 is YYEKEE (reference sequence). This CDR3 is 16 amino acids long. CDR3 nucleotide sequence: TGTGCCAGCAGCTTGGCCCGGGGGAGCTTGGCCGGGGAGCTGTTTTTT. Translation: CASSLARGSLAGELFF.

V usage is TRBV20-1 and J usage is TRBJ2-3; 10 nucleotides align to TRBD1. This CDR3 has 14 amino acids. The V and J ends lost 4 bases and 10 bases, in that order; junction bases with no gene match: 11. Germline V CDR1 and CDR2: DFQATT, SNEGSKA (reference sequence). The CDR3 coding sequence is TGCAGTGCTAAACGGGACAGGGGTCTTAGGGCGCAGTATTTT. It translates to CSAKRDRGLRAQYF.

V is TRBV21-1 and J is TRBJ2-5; the D segment call TRBD1 is taken from the table without a DNA check. TRBV21-1 counts as a pseudogene. The CDR3 is 16 amino acids. The CDR3 loop is CASSRQGQKAQETQYF. The CDR3 DNA reads TGTGCCAGCAGCCGGCAGGGACAGAAAGCGCAAGAGACCCAGTACTTC.

This clonotype has ten or more counts. The chain has TRBV6-5 and TRBJ1-6; D remains unclear. Deletions cut 4 bases from V and 6 bases from J, with 10 bases between. The germline V gene has CDR1 MNHEY and CDR2 SVGAGI. The CDR3 spans 14 residues. The CDR3 bases are TGTGCCAGCAGTTCCCAGGATCTTAATTCACCCCTCCACTTT. Translating gives CASSSQDLNSPLHF.

This clonotype was observed a handful of times. The rearrangement links TRBV3-1 to TRBJ1-6; D uncertain. Germline V gene data show CDR1 as LGHDT and CDR2 as YNNKEL (reference sequence). The CDR3 runs to 12 residues. The CDR3 sequence is CAAGSGNSPLHF. CDR3 DNA sequence: TGTGCTGCGGGGAGCGGTAATTCACCCCTCCACTTT.